Shown below are 20 T cell receptor beta chains from a single sample sequenced in a study of blood T cell repertoires in COVID-19. Clones were sequenced by immunoSEQ multiplex PCR, and TCRdb holds only the in-frame ones, with some missing. The table has more than 85,000 clones, about four fifths seen once. Sequenced material: peripheral blood. Receptors originate from a human donor in a cohort sampled during active COVID-19.

This clone showed up just once. The chain uses TRBV27 and TRBJ2-3, with D tentatively TRBD2 (7 bases). The CDR3 totals 15 residues. The germline gives CDR1 MNHEY, CDR2 SMNVEV (reference sequence). The germline V and J ends were trimmed by 3 bases and 5 bases, with 15 bases remaining between them. CDR3: CASSFLGRGVDTQYF. In DNA, the CDR3 is TGTGCCAGCAGTTTTTTAGGGAGGGGGGTAGATACGCAGTATTTT.

This clone occurred once. CDR3: CASSEGTTSYEQYF. CDR3 nucleotides: TGTGCCAGCAGCGAAGGGACTACCTCCTACGAGCAGTACTTC. The chain is built from TRBV5-4 and TRBJ2-7; 7 nucleotides match TRBD2. Looked up from germline, CDR1 is SGHNT and CDR2 is YYREEE (reference sequence). The CDR3 runs to 14 residues. V trimming: 4 bases; J trimming: 0 bases; junction bases outside the gene matches: 4.

This clone was counted once. The DNA of the CDR3 is TGTGCCAGCGGCCGGGACAGGGCCAAATCCTACGAGCAGTACTTC. This sequence encodes CASGRDRAKSYEQYF. The genes are TRBV6-4 and TRBJ2-7, with 9 bases fitting TRBD1. V lost 8 bases, J lost 1 base, and 9 bases stayed unmatched. CDR1 is MRHNA and CDR2 is SNTAGT in the germline V gene. This CDR3 contains 15 residues.

CDR3 bases: TGTGCCAGCAGCCAAGAAGCTCCGGGGTTCACCGGGGAGCTGTTTTTT. Its translation: CASSQEAPGFTGELFF. The chain combines TRBV3-1 (or the pseudogene TRBV3-2) with TRBJ2-2; D might be TRBD2 (5 bases). The length of the CDR3 is 16 residues. Deletions cut 0 bases from V and 4 bases from J, with 12 bases between. CDR1 and CDR2 (germline): LGHDT, YNNKEL (reference sequence).

The V call is TRBV4-3, the J call TRBJ1-2, with 7 bases that match TRBD1. CDR1 and CDR2 (germline): LGHNA, YSLEER. The CDR3 totals 15 residues. The V gene end was trimmed by 4 bases and the J gene end by 2 bases; junction bases not matched to a gene: 7. The CDR3 protein is CASSLTGASNYGYTF. The CDR3 region has the DNA TGCGCCAGCAGCCTAACAGGGGCCTCAAACTATGGCTACACCTTC.

V gene TRBV4-1 combines with J gene TRBJ1-3; D possibly corresponds to TRBD1 (5 bases). This CDR3 region has 15 residues. The germline V gene encodes CDR1 MGHRA and CDR2 YSYEKL. Trimming removed 6 bases from V and 0 bases from J, with 12 bases in between. CDR3 residues: CASSPRVPSGNTIYF. In nucleotides, the CDR3 is TGCGCCAGCAGTCCCAGGGTCCCCTCTGGAAACACCATATATTTT.

The chain has TRBV9 and TRBJ1-3; 9 bases map to TRBD1. The J segment lost 4 bases and the V segment lost 0 bases, leaving 8 bases of the junction unmatched. The CDR3 runs 17 residues. Germline CDR1 is SGDLS and CDR2 is YYNGEE. CDR3 nucleotide sequence: TGTGCCAGCAGCGTAGGAACAGGGGGCTTTGGAGGAAACACCATATATTTT. Amino acids: CASSVGTGGFGGNTIYF. Full variable domain (outside the CDR3, taken from reference TRBV9 and TRBJ1-3): DSGVTQTPKHLITATGQRVTLRCSPRSGDLSVYWYQQSLDQGLQFLIQYYNGEERAKGNILERFSAQQFPDLHSELNLSSLELGDSALYFCASSVGTGGFGGNTIYFGEGSWLTVV.

The chain employs TRBV19 and TRBJ1-3, with D hard to call. Germline V gene lookup returns CDR1 LNHDA and CDR2 SQIVND (reference sequence). V was shortened by 1 base and J by 0 bases, with 10 bases between the two germline ends. This CDR3 has 16 residues. CDR3 in DNA: TGTGCCAGTAGTATAGCCCACGGTGGCTCTGGAAACACCATATATTTT. Translated, it gives CASSIAHGGSGNTIYF.

The chain links TRBV18 to TRBJ1-2; TRBD1 agrees at 7 bases. The V gene's germline CDR1 is KGHSH and CDR2 LQKENI. The CDR3 has 13 amino acids. V lost 4 bases and J lost 4; bases outside the gene matches: 3. The CDR3 DNA is TGTGCCAGCTCACTAGGGGGCGGCTATGGCTACACCTTC. Its translation is CASSLGGGYGYTF.

The chain joins TRBV3-1 (or the pseudogene TRBV3-2) to TRBJ1-6; unclear D gene. The CDR3 loop spans 16 amino acids. CDR1 is LGHDT, CDR2 YNNKEL, per germline (reference sequence). Trimming removed 3 bases at V and 3 bases at J, with 12 bases between. The CDR3 bases are TGTGCCAGCAGCCAGGCCGAGGGAATCTATAATTCACCCCTCCACTTT. Its protein product is CASSQAEGIYNSPLHF.

The genes are TRBV5-8 and TRBJ2-1, with 7 bases fitting TRBD1. Germline loops: CDR1 SGHTS, CDR2 YDEGEE. V lost 4 bases and J lost 4; bases outside the gene matches: 8. CDR3 length: 15 amino acids. The CDR3 DNA sequence: TGTGCCAGCAGCCCTGACAGGGCTCGTTACAATGAGCAGTTCTTC. This sequence encodes CASSPDRARYNEQFF.

This clone was observed a single time. This chain connects TRBV19 to TRBJ1-5; maybe TRBD1 (5 bases). The CDR3 spans 18 residues. Deletions cut 4 bases from V and 0 bases from J, with 19 bases between. Germline V lookup: CDR1 LNHDA, CDR2 SQIVND (reference sequence). The CDR3 protein is CASSKSWQGDFSNQPQHF. CDR3 coding DNA: TGTGCCAGTAGTAAAAGCTGGCAGGGTGATTTTAGCAATCAGCCCCAGCATTTT. The full variable domain, its missing parts supplied by reference TRBV19 and TRBJ1-5, is DGGITQSPKYLFRKEGQNVTLSCEQNLNHDAMYWYRQDPGQGLRLIYYSQIVNDFQKGDIAEGYSVSREKKESFPLTVTSAQKNPTAFYLCASSKSWQGDFSNQPQHFGDGTRLSIL.

The chain carries TRBV3-1 (or the pseudogene TRBV3-2) and TRBJ2-3, with 10 positions matching TRBD2. Germline CDR1 LGHDT, CDR2 YNNKEL (reference sequence). After removal of 4 bases from V and 3 bases from J, the junction contained 7 bases not matched to a gene. The CDR3 covers 16 residues. This CDR3 is CASSRAGGPFTDTQYF. The CDR3, as DNA: TGTGCCAGCAGCCGAGCGGGGGGGCCATTTACAGATACGCAGTATTTT.

This clone has a single count. This chain connects TRBV5-5 to TRBJ2-1; D might be TRBD1 (5 bases). Germline-derived CDR1 and CDR2 are SGHKS and YYEKEE (reference sequence). V lost 0 bases and J 5 bases, leaving 12 bases between the germline ends. The CDR3 length is 15 residues. The CDR3 region is CASSLESGSHNEQFF. The CDR3, as DNA: TGTGCCAGCAGCTTGGAATCAGGGTCCCACAATGAGCAGTTCTTC.

The chain uses TRBV19 and TRBJ2-3; D is possibly TRBD1 (6 bases). Germline loops: CDR1 LNHDA, CDR2 SQIVND (reference sequence). V gave up 4 bases and J gave up 1 base, with 9 bases separating them. This CDR3 is 14 amino acids long. In nucleotides, the CDR3 is TGTGCCAGTAGTAAACAGGGTGGCACAGATACGCAGTATTTT. The encoded protein is CASSKQGGTDTQYF. The full variable domain, rest sourced from reference TRBV19 and TRBJ2-3, is DGGITQSPKYLFRKEGQNVTLSCEQNLNHDAMYWYRQDPGQGLRLIYYSQIVNDFQKGDIAEGYSVSREKKESFPLTVTSAQKNPTAFYLCASSKQGGTDTQYFGPGTRLTVL.

This sequence joins TRBV19 and TRBJ1-4; 7 nucleotides align to TRBD1. CDR1 and CDR2 (germline): LNHDA, SQIVND (reference sequence). The CDR3 totals 15 residues. The trim removed 5 bases at V and 8 bases at J, leaving 11 bases unmatched. The CDR3 sequence: CASSGGGRGIEKLFF. The CDR3, as DNA: TGTGCCAGTAGTGGAGGGGGCAGGGGCATCGAAAAACTGTTTTTT.

A word on this clone: The same CDR3 also results from other DNA sequences found in this sample. The gene calls are TRBV10-3 and TRBJ2-1; 8 nucleotides match TRBD2. The germline CDR1 and CDR2 sequences are ENHRY and SYGVKD. The trim removed 0 bases at V and 4 bases at J, leaving 2 bases unmatched. This CDR3 has 15 amino acids. The CDR3 DNA follows: TGTGCCATCAGTGAGTCGAGCGGGGGTTACAATGAGCAGTTCTTC. Translating it yields CAISESSGGYNEQFF.

V gene TRBV7-2 combines with J gene TRBJ1-5; D unresolved. The ends were cut back, 3 bases at V and 3 bases at J, with 12 bases in the middle. The V gene's germline CDR1 is SGHTA and CDR2 FQGNSA. The length of the CDR3 is 15 residues. This chain's CDR3 is CASSFRGGYNQPQHF. The CDR3 region has the DNA TGTGCCAGCAGCTTCCGGGGAGGTTACAATCAGCCCCAGCATTTT.

For the CDR3, the DNA is TGTGCCAGCAGCCCGATCCAAACATCGGCCAAAAACATTCAGTACTTC. Protein: CASSPIQTSAKNIQYF. The chain carries TRBV7-8 and TRBJ2-4; D ambiguous. This CDR3 contains 16 residues. CDR1 and CDR2 from the germline V gene are SGHVS and FQNEAQ. Trimming removed 5 bases from V and 1 base from J, with 15 bases in between.

This clone was found a few times. V and J are TRBV24-1 and TRBJ1-1, with unresolved D. Germline CDR1 and CDR2: KGHDR and SFDVKD. The CDR3 extends over 13 amino acids. V lost 3 bases and J lost 3, with 7 bases in between. The DNA of the CDR3 is TGTGCCACCAGTGATCGGAGTTACACTGAAGCTTTCTTT. Translation: CATSDRSYTEAFF.